The clone carrying this T cell receptor (beta chain) has just one count. These data are taken from a study of cytomegalovirus exposure and HLA in healthy donors. PCR employed 60 Vbeta and 13 Jbeta primers. Profiled with immunoSEQ multiplex PCR; TCRdb holds only in-frame clones, not every one. The sample yields under 95,000 clones, about 78% seen once. J was trimmed by 0 bases and V by 2 bases; bases with no gene match: 6. Germline values: CDR1 GTSNPN, CDR2 SVGIG (reference sequence). The length of the CDR3 is 16 residues. Material: PBMCs. The V and J genes are TRBV30 and TRBJ2-4, with 8 nucleotides matching TRBD1. This sequence was found in a woman aged 40 to 55 in good health and CMV-seropositive. The DNA of the CDR3 is TGTGCCTGGAGTCCCCAGGGGGCACTAGCCAAAAACATTCAGTACTTC. Amino acid sequence: CAWSPQGALAKNIQYF.